These T cell receptor beta chains were read from a single sample in a study of graft-versus-host responses after intestinal transplantation. Antigen specificity for these receptors is unknown. The method was immunoSEQ multiplex PCR; TCRdb's version includes in-frame clones alone and lacks a portion of them. The repertoire holds approximately 94,000 clones, more than 75% seen once, with over 0.75% in the top ten. The sample was unstimulated CD4+ T cells sorted from spleen or lymph node cells, taken before transplant. The receptors stem from a human donor who was the organ donor for an intestinal transplant. CDR3s include the opening cysteine and the closing phenylalanine or tryptophan. The D gene is left open where the match is weak. Some rows mark clone size as missing; the rest say once, few, many or name a class of expanded clone.

d_gene: TRBD1
v_gene: TRBV15
abundance: -
len: 16
j_gene: TRBJ1-2
CDR3nt: TGTGCCACCAGCAGAGTACAGGGGACAGTAACTTATGGCTACACCTTC
CDR3aa: CATSRVQGTVTYGYTF

d_gene: TRBD1
v_gene: TRBV7-9
abundance: -
len: 14
j_gene: TRBJ2-7
CDR3nt: TGTGCCAGCAGCCAGGGACAGGGAGGGAACGAGCAGTACTTC
CDR3aa: CASSQGQGGNEQYF

d_gene: TRBD2
v_gene: TRBV6-6
abundance: -
len: 15
j_gene: TRBJ2-5
CDR3nt: TGTGCCAGCACCCTGACTAGCGGGCGTCTAGAGACCCAGTACTTC
CDR3aa: CASTLTSGRLETQYF

d_gene: -
v_gene: TRBV7-9
abundance: -
len: 14
j_gene: TRBJ2-7
CDR3nt: TGTGCCAGCAGCTTAGGGCCAGGGGCCTACGAGCAGTACTTC
CDR3aa: CASSLGPGAYEQYF

d_gene: TRBD1
v_gene: TRBV19
abundance: -
len: 15
j_gene: TRBJ1-2
CDR3nt: TGTGCCAGTAGTATAAATCCGGGACAGGGGAATGGCTACACCTTC
CDR3aa: CASSINPGQGNGYTF

d_gene: -
v_gene: TRBV5-1
abundance: -
len: 13
j_gene: TRBJ1-2
CDR3nt: TGCGCCAGCAGCTGGGGGGACGGGGATGGCTACACCTTC
CDR3aa: CASSWGDGDGYTF

d_gene: -
v_gene: TRBV28
abundance: -
len: 16
j_gene: TRBJ1-5
CDR3nt: TGTGCCAGCAGTTTATCAGGACCCCTAGTTGCTCAGCCCCAGCATTTT
CDR3aa: CASSLSGPLVAQPQHF

d_gene: -
v_gene: TRBV15
abundance: -
len: 15
j_gene: TRBJ2-1
CDR3nt: TGTGCCACCGACCATGGGGCTATCCCGTACAATGAGCAGTTCTTC
CDR3aa: CATDHGAIPYNEQFF

d_gene: TRBD2
v_gene: TRBV4-2
abundance: -
len: 18
j_gene: TRBJ2-1
CDR3nt: TGTGCCAGCAGCCAACCTAGCGGGGGCCCCATCTCCTACAATGAGCAGTTCTTC
CDR3aa: CASSQPSGGPISYNEQFF

d_gene: TRBD1
v_gene: TRBV11-2
abundance: -
len: 16
j_gene: TRBJ1-1
CDR3nt: TGTGCCAGCAGCAAAGGACAGGGGTGGGGGAACACTGAAGCTTTCTTT
CDR3aa: CASSKGQGWGNTEAFF

d_gene: -
v_gene: TRBV5-1
abundance: once
len: 15
j_gene: TRBJ2-1
CDR3nt: TGCGCCAGCAGCCGCGGACAGCTTTCCTACAATGAGCAGTTCTTC
CDR3aa: CASSRGQLSYNEQFF

d_gene: -
v_gene: TRBV5-1
abundance: -
len: 14
j_gene: TRBJ1-2
CDR3nt: TGCGCCAGCAGCCTCGGGACGGAGAACTATGGCTACACCTTC
CDR3aa: CASSLGTENYGYTF

d_gene: -
v_gene: TRBV10-2
abundance: -
len: 13
j_gene: TRBJ1-5
CDR3nt: TGCGCCAGCAGTGAGTCACGTATTCAGCCCCAGCATTTT
CDR3aa: CASSESRIQPQHF

d_gene: TRBD1
v_gene: TRBV6-1
abundance: -
len: 13
j_gene: TRBJ1-2
CDR3nt: TGTGCCAGCAGCCAAGGGGGCTGGGGCGGCTACACCTTC
CDR3aa: CASSQGGWGGYTF

d_gene: -
v_gene: TRBV7-8
abundance: -
len: 14
j_gene: TRBJ2-2
CDR3nt: TGTGCCAGCAGCTTTACGTATAGCACCGGGGAGCTGTTTTTT
CDR3aa: CASSFTYSTGELFF

d_gene: -
v_gene: TRBV19
abundance: few
len: 16
j_gene: TRBJ1-2
CDR3nt: TGTGCCAGTAGTATAGATTTTCCAGGGGACCGCTATGGCTACACCTTC
CDR3aa: CASSIDFPGDRYGYTF

d_gene: TRBD2
v_gene: TRBV11-3
abundance: -
len: 16
j_gene: TRBJ2-5
CDR3nt: TGTGCCAGCAGCCCAGATGGACTAGCGGGAAAAGAGACCCAGTACTTC
CDR3aa: CASSPDGLAGKETQYF

d_gene: -
v_gene: TRBV30
abundance: -
len: 12
j_gene: TRBJ1-2
CDR3nt: TGTGCCTGGAGTCCCCGCTGGTATGGCTACACCTTC
CDR3aa: CAWSPRWYGYTF

d_gene: TRBD1
v_gene: TRBV11-2
abundance: -
len: 17
j_gene: TRBJ2-7
CDR3nt: TGTGCCAGCAGCCGTCTTGGCGGGACAGGGGGTCACTACGAGCAGTACTTC
CDR3aa: CASSRLGGTGGHYEQYF

d_gene: -
v_gene: TRBV5-1
abundance: -
len: 12
j_gene: TRBJ1-1
CDR3nt: TGCGCCAGCAGCCTAACGGGCCAGGAAGCTTTCTTT
CDR3aa: CASSLTGQEAFF

d_gene: -
v_gene: TRBV7-9
abundance: -
len: 15
j_gene: TRBJ1-6
CDR3nt: TGTGCCAGCAGCTTAGGCAGGGCCTATAATTCACCCCTCCACTTT
CDR3aa: CASSLGRAYNSPLHF

d_gene: TRBD2
v_gene: TRBV5-1
abundance: few
len: 14
j_gene: TRBJ2-7
CDR3nt: TGCGCCAGCAGCTTGTATCGGGGGAGGGACGAGCAGTACTTC
CDR3aa: CASSLYRGRDEQYF

d_gene: TRBD1
v_gene: TRBV7-8
abundance: -
len: 15
j_gene: TRBJ1-2
CDR3nt: TGTGCCAGCAGCACCCACCAGGGGGCCTACTATGGCTACACCTTC
CDR3aa: CASSTHQGAYYGYTF

d_gene: TRBD1
v_gene: TRBV10-1
abundance: -
len: 18
j_gene: TRBJ2-5
CDR3nt: TGCGCCAGCAGTTTCTTACCCGGGACAGGGGGGGTGGGAGAGACCCAGTACTTC
CDR3aa: CASSFLPGTGGVGETQYF

d_gene: -
v_gene: TRBV18
abundance: -
len: 15
j_gene: TRBJ1-3
CDR3nt: TGTGCCAGCTCACTCTCCCAGGGACTTGGAAACACCATATATTTT
CDR3aa: CASSLSQGLGNTIYF

d_gene: -
v_gene: TRBV19
abundance: -
len: 13
j_gene: TRBJ1-4
CDR3nt: TGTGCCAGTAGGCCAGGGCCTAATGAAAAACTGTTTTTT
CDR3aa: CASRPGPNEKLFF

d_gene: TRBD2
v_gene: TRBV30
abundance: -
len: 18
j_gene: TRBJ2-3
CDR3nt: TGTGCCTGGAGTGTTCCAGCGGGGGGGCGTAGGAGCACAGATACGCAGTATTTT
CDR3aa: CAWSVPAGGRRSTDTQYF

d_gene: -
v_gene: TRBV19
abundance: -
len: 13
j_gene: TRBJ2-7
CDR3nt: TGTGCCAGTAGTATTGAGACGTCCTACGAGCAGTACTTC
CDR3aa: CASSIETSYEQYF

d_gene: -
v_gene: TRBV5-1
abundance: -
len: 14
j_gene: TRBJ2-3
CDR3nt: TGCGCCAGCAGCTTGGCGACAGTTACAGATACGCAGTATTTT
CDR3aa: CASSLATVTDTQYF

d_gene: -
v_gene: TRBV5-1
abundance: -
len: 16
j_gene: TRBJ2-2
CDR3nt: TGCGCCAGCAGCTTGGGGTTCGGATTCAACACCGGGGAGCTGTTTTTT
CDR3aa: CASSLGFGFNTGELFF

d_gene: -
v_gene: TRBV6-5
abundance: -
len: 16
j_gene: TRBJ2-7
CDR3nt: TGTGCCAGCAGATACAGACCCCAGGGAAACTCCTACGAGCAGTACTTC
CDR3aa: CASRYRPQGNSYEQYF

d_gene: TRBD2
v_gene: TRBV9
abundance: -
len: 15
j_gene: TRBJ2-1
CDR3nt: TGTGCCAGCAGCTCGGGCGGGGGTTCCTACAATGAGCAGTTCTTC
CDR3aa: CASSSGGGSYNEQFF

d_gene: TRBD1
v_gene: TRBV28
abundance: -
len: 16
j_gene: TRBJ1-5
CDR3nt: TGTGCCAGCAGTACCCCGGGACAGGGAAGCAATCAGCCCCAGCATTTT
CDR3aa: CASSTPGQGSNQPQHF

d_gene: -
v_gene: TRBV2
abundance: -
len: 14
j_gene: TRBJ1-2
CDR3nt: TGTGCCAGCAGGGAGGATGGGGCGGACTATGGCTACACCTTC
CDR3aa: CASREDGADYGYTF

d_gene: TRBD1
v_gene: TRBV5-1
abundance: -
len: 17
j_gene: TRBJ1-5
CDR3nt: TGCGCCAGCAGCTTGGGGCAGGGGGCTGGCAGGAATCAGCCCCAGCATTTT
CDR3aa: CASSLGQGAGRNQPQHF

d_gene: TRBD1
v_gene: TRBV18
abundance: few
len: 14
j_gene: TRBJ1-2
CDR3nt: TGTGCCAGCTCACCCGGGACAGACATCTATGGCTACACCTTC
CDR3aa: CASSPGTDIYGYTF

d_gene: -
v_gene: TRBV11-2
abundance: -
len: 13
j_gene: TRBJ1-2
CDR3nt: TGTGCCAGCAGCTCGGGACGGTCCTATGGCTACACCTTC
CDR3aa: CASSSGRSYGYTF

d_gene: TRBD2
v_gene: TRBV2
abundance: -
len: 15
j_gene: TRBJ2-7
CDR3nt: TGTGCCACCTGGTCCGGGACGGGGGGCTCCTACGAGCAGTACTTC
CDR3aa: CATWSGTGGSYEQYF

d_gene: -
v_gene: TRBV28
abundance: -
len: 14
j_gene: TRBJ1-5
CDR3nt: TGTGCCAGCAGTTTTCGGGGGGCCGTCCAGCCCCAGCATTTT
CDR3aa: CASSFRGAVQPQHF

d_gene: TRBD1
v_gene: TRBV10-3
abundance: -
len: 18
j_gene: TRBJ2-7
CDR3nt: TGTGCCATCAGGGGGGACAGGGACCCCGCCGGGGCTTATTACGAGCAGTACTTC
CDR3aa: CAIRGDRDPAGAYYEQYF